The text below deals with one T cell receptor (beta chain). Assay used: immunoSEQ multiplex PCR; TCRdb lists only in-frame clones, some missing. The data show roughly 120,000 clones, roughly nine tenths seen once. The data were taken from a study of T cell changes during pregnancy in multiple sclerosis. The TCR was taken from a female donor with multiple sclerosis, enrolled in a pregnancy study. The starting material was peripheral blood, obtained in the third trimester of pregnancy.

The CDR3 loop is CASSLEGQGISDTQYF. The CDR3 DNA reads TGCGCCAGCAGCTTGGAGGGACAGGGGATTTCAGATACGCAGTATTTT. This chain joins TRBV5-1 and TRBJ2-3; 10 bases fit TRBD1. This CDR3 comprises 16 residues. Germline lookup yields CDR1 SGHRS and CDR2 YFSETQ. J lost 4 bases, V lost 0 bases, and 5 bases had no gene match.